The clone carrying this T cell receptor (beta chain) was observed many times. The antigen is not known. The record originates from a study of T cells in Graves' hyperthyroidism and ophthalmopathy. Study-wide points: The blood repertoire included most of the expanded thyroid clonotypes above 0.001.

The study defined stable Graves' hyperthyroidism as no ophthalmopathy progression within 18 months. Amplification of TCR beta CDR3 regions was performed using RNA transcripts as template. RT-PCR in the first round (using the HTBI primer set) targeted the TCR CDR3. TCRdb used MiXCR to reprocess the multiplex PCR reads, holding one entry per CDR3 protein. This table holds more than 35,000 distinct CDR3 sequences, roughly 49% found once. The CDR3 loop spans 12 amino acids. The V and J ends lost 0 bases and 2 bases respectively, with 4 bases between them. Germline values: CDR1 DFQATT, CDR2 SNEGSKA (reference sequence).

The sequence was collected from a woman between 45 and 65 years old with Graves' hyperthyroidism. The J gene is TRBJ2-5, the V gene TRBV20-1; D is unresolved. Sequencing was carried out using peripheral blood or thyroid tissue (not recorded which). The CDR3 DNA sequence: TGCAGTGCTAGAGAGGGACAAGAGACCCAGTACTTC. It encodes CSAREGQETQYF.